The 32 T cell receptor beta chains below come from one sample, sequenced in a study of Ad26.COV2.S vaccination and SARS-CoV-2 variants. Treatment noted: some 19 received Ad26.COV2.S at low or high dose, single or two shots; about 5 received placebo; per-sample allocation not given. The samples were gathered on day 63 after the first injection of vaccine or placebo. This table comes from immunoSEQ multiplex PCR, and its TCRdb copy is limited to in-frame clones, with some not included. Seen here are under 550,000 clones, more than 75% observed once, and the top ten hold less than 4.5%. The sequences come from peripheral blood, collected in a trial of Ad26.COV2.S vaccine versus placebo. Receptors were obtained from a person aged 18-60 years who received the Ad26.COV2.S COVID-19 vaccine or a placebo.

The chain carries TRBV9 and TRBJ2-3; 8 positions agree with TRBD1. The length of the CDR3 is 14 residues. Germline V gives CDR1 SGDLS, CDR2 YYNGEE. J was trimmed by 3 bases and V by 3 bases; bases with no gene match: 3. The CDR3 sequence: CASSEDRGTDTQYF. The CDR3 DNA reads as TGTGCCAGCAGCGAAGACAGGGGAACAGATACGCAGTATTTT. Filled out from reference TRBV9 and TRBJ2-3, the complete variable domain reads DSGVTQTPKHLITATGQRVTLRCSPRSGDLSVYWYQQSLDQGLQFLIQYYNGEERAKGNILERFSAQQFPDLHSELNLSSLELGDSALYFCASSEDRGTDTQYFGPGTRLTVL.

This clone was counted a single time. V and J are TRBV10-3 and TRBJ1-6; D is possibly TRBD1 (5 bases). CDR1 and CDR2 from the germline V gene are ENHRY and SYGVKD. The CDR3 totals 13 residues. Trimming removed 6 bases at V and 10 bases at J, with 13 bases between. This CDR3 is CAIRGGVESPLHF. CDR3 DNA: TGTGCCATCAGGGGGGGAGTGGAATCACCCCTCCACTTT.

This sequence joins TRBV7-9 and TRBJ1-4; D gene unclear. Germline-derived CDR1 and CDR2 are SEHNR and FQNEAQ (reference sequence). Trimming took off 0 bases at V and 7 bases at J, with 15 bases between the two ends. The CDR3 is 16 amino acids. The DNA of the CDR3 is TGTGCCAGCAGCTTAGCCTCAGCCGCGAACCCTGAAAAACTGTTTTTT. This encodes CASSLASAANPEKLFF.

This chain joins TRBV2 and TRBJ2-6; D is ambiguous. This CDR3 spans 17 amino acids. Germline values: CDR1 SNHLY, CDR2 FYNNEI. The V gene lost 1 base and the J gene lost 0 bases, with 10 bases spanning the gap. The CDR3, as DNA: TGTGCCAGCAGTGAAGGTCAGTCGTCCTCTGGGGCCAACGTCCTGACTTTC. It is translated as CASSEGQSSSGANVLTF. The full variable domain, in which reference TRBV2 and TRBJ2-6 provide the parts outside the CDR3, is EPEVTQTPSHQVTQMGQEVILRCVPISNHLYFYWYRQILGQKVEFLVSFYNNEISEKSEIFDDQFSVERPDGSNFTLKIRSTKLEDSAMYFCASSEGQSSSGANVLTFGAGSRLTVL.

V usage is TRBV6-2 or TRBV6-3 and J usage is TRBJ2-2, with 9 bases lining up with TRBD1. The CDR3 spans 16 residues. The germline CDR1 and CDR2 sequences are MNHEY and SVGEGT. J gave up 3 bases and V 5 bases, and 7 bases lay outside the gene matches. The CDR3 reads CASSPHRGRDTGELFF. The CDR3 region has the DNA TGTGCCAGCAGTCCACACAGGGGGCGCGACACCGGGGAGCTGTTTTTT.

The chain recombines TRBV6-2 or TRBV6-3 with TRBJ2-7; 7 bases map to TRBD2. The V gene's germline CDR1 is MNHEY and CDR2 SVGEGT. The CDR3 is made up of 15 amino acids. Unmatched junction bases numbered 9, after V lost 3 bases and J lost 4 bases. The CDR3 DNA follows: TGTGCCAGCAGTTATGGGAGGGGTCACGATTACGAGCAGTACTTC. Protein: CASSYGRGHDYEQYF.

The chain links TRBV5-1 to TRBJ1-2; D is possibly TRBD1 (6 bases). The CDR3 covers 14 residues. The V gene's germline CDR1 is SGHRS and CDR2 YFSETQ. V shed 4 bases and J shed 3 bases, with 13 bases lying between them. This CDR3 is CASSPPGQYYGYTF. DNA for the CDR3: TGCGCCAGCAGCCCGCCGGGACAATACTATGGCTACACCTTC.

The chain recombines TRBV20-1 with TRBJ2-5; possibly TRBD1 for D (6 bases). Deletions cut 3 bases from V and 3 bases from J, with 8 bases between. This CDR3 comprises 12 residues. In germline, CDR1 is DFQATT, CDR2 SNEGSKA (reference sequence). The CDR3 region has the DNA TGCAGTGCTAGTGGACAGAAAGAGACCCAGTACTTC. This translates into CSASGQKETQYF.

This clone was counted once. The chain uses TRBV11-2 and TRBJ1-4, with D unclear. Per germline, CDR1 SGHAT and CDR2 FQNNGV. Trimming removed 1 base from V and 4 bases from J, with 10 bases in between. This CDR3 has 15 residues. In nucleotides, the CDR3 is TGTGCCAGCAGCTTAGTCGGGTTCCTTAATGAAAAACTGTTTTTT. This codes for CASSLVGFLNEKLFF.

This chain connects TRBV4-3 to TRBJ2-1; 7 bases are a match to TRBD1. This CDR3 contains 13 residues. CDR1 and CDR2 from the germline V gene are LGHNA and YSLEER. V lost 4 bases to trimming and J lost 8 bases; unmatched junction nucleotides: 5. DNA for the CDR3: TGCGCCAGCAGCCTAGACAGGGTCGATGAGCAGTTCTTC. As protein: CASSLDRVDEQFF.

CDR3 amino acids: CASSSRGSTTETQYF. CDR3 coding DNA: TGTGCCAGCAGCTCTAGGGGGTCGACAACGGAGACCCAGTACTTC. This chain links TRBV6-2 or TRBV6-3 with TRBJ2-5; D possibly corresponds to TRBD1 (6 bases). Trimming cost V 6 bases and J 5 bases, with 19 bases left between them. The CDR3 is made up of 15 amino acids. Germline CDR1 is MNHEY and CDR2 is SVGEGT.

The J gene is TRBJ1-2, the V gene TRBV7-9; the D gene is possibly TRBD1 (5 bases). Trimming stripped 1 base from V and 5 bases from J, with 20 bases between. CDR3 length: 17 amino acids. The germline V gene has CDR1 SEHNR and CDR2 FQNEAQ (reference sequence). CDR3 nucleotides: TGTGCCAGCAGCTTAGACGGGGACGGAGGGGACGGTTATGGCTACACCTTC. Translated, it gives CASSLDGDGGDGYGYTF.

The genes are TRBV5-1 and TRBJ1-2, with 10 bases matching TRBD1. The CDR3 is 17 residues long. The V gene's germline CDR1 is SGHRS and CDR2 YFSETQ. V was pared by 5 bases and J by 5 bases, with 15 bases of the junction left unmatched. The CDR3 loop reads CASSHRDRGPVKYGYTF. The CDR3 DNA sequence: TGCGCCAGCAGTCACCGGGACAGGGGCCCGGTTAAATATGGCTACACCTTC.

The chain carries TRBV7-9 and TRBJ2-3; 10 bases are a match to TRBD2. The CDR3 is 17 residues long. In germline, CDR1 is SEHNR, CDR2 FQNEAQ (reference sequence). V was clipped by 3 bases and J by 0 bases; unmatched bases: 6. The CDR3 here is CASSFGTSVASTDTQYF. The CDR3 DNA is TGTGCCAGCAGCTTCGGGACTAGCGTAGCTAGCACAGATACGCAGTATTTT.

V and J are TRBV9 and TRBJ2-1; TRBD1 aligns across 7 bases. The CDR3 is made up of 14 amino acids. Germline CDR1 reads SGDLS; CDR2 reads YYNGEE. Unmatched junction bases numbered 5, after V lost 0 bases and J lost 8 bases. Written as DNA, the CDR3 is TGTGCCAGCAGCGTAGTAGGGGGCGTTGATGAGCAGTTCTTC. Translating gives CASSVVGGVDEQFF.

This clone appeared a single time. The chain combines TRBV12-3 or TRBV12-4 with TRBJ2-7, with D perhaps assigned TRBD1 or TRBD2 (5 bases each). CDR3 length: 13 residues. V shed 7 bases and J shed 0 bases, with 10 bases lying between them. In nucleotides, the CDR3 is TGTGCCAGCACCCTCGGGGCCTCCTACGAGCAGTACTTC. Translating gives CASTLGASYEQYF.

Only one count was recorded for this clone. V gene TRBV4-3 combines with J gene TRBJ2-7; D might be TRBD1 (6 bases). Germline-derived CDR1 and CDR2 are LGHNA and YSLEER. The CDR3 is made up of 15 amino acids. Deletions cut 0 bases from V and 2 bases from J, with 11 bases between. The chain's CDR3 is CASSQETGNPYEQYF. The CDR3 nucleotides are TGCGCCAGCAGCCAAGAAACAGGGAACCCCTACGAGCAGTACTTC.

The chain carries TRBV5-5 and TRBJ2-5, with D possibly TRBD2 on 6 matching bases. Germline loops: CDR1 SGHKS, CDR2 YYEKEE (reference sequence). The length of the CDR3 is 15 residues. V lost 4 bases, J lost 2 bases, and 15 bases lay in between. The CDR3 reads CASSAGRRRQETQYF. As DNA, the CDR3 is TGTGCCAGCAGCGCGGGACGTAGGAGGCAAGAGACCCAGTACTTC. Full variable domain (missing parts from reference TRBV5-5 and TRBJ2-5): DAGVTQSPTHLIKTRGQQVTLRCSPISGHKSVSWYQQVLGQGPQFIFQYYEKEERGRGNFPDRFSARQFPNYSSELNVNALLLGDSALYLCASSAGRRRQETQYFGPGTRLLVL.

V is TRBV3-1 (or the pseudogene TRBV3-2) and J is TRBJ1-2; D remains ambiguous. Trimming took 3 bases from V and 4 from J, leaving 6 bases between them. There are 12 residues in the CDR3. Germline loops: CDR1 LGHDT, CDR2 YNNKEL (reference sequence). The CDR3 DNA reads TGTGCCAGCAGCCAGGGCCTCTATGGCTACACCTTC. This translates into CASSQGLYGYTF.

This clone was found once. The chain carries TRBV2 and TRBJ2-1; 9 positions agree with TRBD1. The CDR3 is 14 amino acids. V was clipped by 1 base and J by 9 bases; unmatched bases: 4. CDR1 SNHLY and CDR2 FYNNEI come from the germline V gene. This CDR3 reads CASSEGTGVGEQFF. DNA of the CDR3: TGTGCCAGCAGTGAAGGGACAGGGGTTGGTGAGCAGTTCTTC.

The V call is TRBV29-1, the J call TRBJ2-5, with D unclear. CDR1 and CDR2 from the germline V gene are SQVTM and ANQGSEA. V lost 6 bases and J lost 5, with 10 bases in between. The CDR3 contains 11 residues. CDR3 DNA sequence: TGCAGCGTCGAAAAAGGGGAGACCCAGTACTTC. Its protein is CSVEKGETQYF.

V usage is TRBV7-9 and J usage is TRBJ2-5; D gene ambiguous. Between the trimmed V and J ends, which lost 3 bases and 4 bases, there was a span of 12 bases. The CDR3 contains 14 residues. Germline lookup yields CDR1 SEHNR and CDR2 FQNEAQ (reference sequence). The CDR3 DNA is TGTGCCAGCAGCTTGGGCAGTGACGCAGAGACCCAGTACTTC. Translating gives CASSLGSDAETQYF.

The chain couples TRBV7-3 to TRBJ2-7; D is perhaps TRBD2 (5 bases). Germline assignment: CDR1 SGHTA and CDR2 FQGTGA. CDR3 length: 15 residues. Deletions cut 6 bases from V and 2 bases from J, with 17 bases between. The CDR3 region is CASSVEAGVTYEQYF. The CDR3 coding sequence is TGTGCCAGCAGTGTAGAGGCCGGGGTGACCTACGAGCAGTACTTC.

Remarks on this clone: One end of the junction fails to match germline, which may point to a read error. The chain employs TRBV6-2 or TRBV6-3 and TRBJ1-6, with TRBD1 matching 7 bases. The CDR3 consists of 16 residues. Germline V gene data show CDR1 as MNHEY and CDR2 as SVGEGT. Here the CDR3 reads CAGSQITGVGGSPLHF. The CDR3 nucleotides read TGTGCCGGCAGTCAAATTACAGGGGTAGGAGGATCACCCCTCCACTTT.

This chain joins TRBV5-1 and TRBJ1-6; a weak D match, TRBD1 (5 bases). Germline CDR1 reads SGHRS; CDR2 reads YFSETQ. The V end was cut by 0 bases, the J end by 5 bases, with 12 bases between. This CDR3 is built from 16 residues. The CDR3 DNA reads TGCGCCAGCAGCTTGGGGACTGGGACCAATAATTCACCCCTCCACTTT. The encoded protein is CASSLGTGTNNSPLHF. The whole variable domain, remainder taken from reference TRBV5-1 and TRBJ1-6, is KAGVTQTPRYLIKTRGQQVTLSCSPISGHRSVSWYQQTPGQGLQFLFEYFSETQRNKGNFPGRFSGRQFSNSRSEMNVSTLELGDSALYLCASSLGTGTNNSPLHFGNGTRLTVT.

The chain has TRBV6-4 and TRBJ1-5, with D possibly matching TRBD1 (5 bases). The CDR3 has 13 residues. CDR1 is MRHNA and CDR2 is SNTAGT in the germline V gene. Between the trimmed V and J ends, which lost 1 base and 7 bases, there was a span of 8 bases. The chain's CDR3 is CASSDWGGQPQHF. The CDR3 nucleotides read TGTGCCAGCAGTGACTGGGGCGGCCAGCCCCAGCATTTT.

V usage is TRBV5-4 and J usage is TRBJ1-3, with 10 positions matching TRBD1. The V segment lost 2 bases and the J segment 2 bases; nucleotides outside the gene matches: 4. The CDR3 is 16 amino acids. Germline V gene lookup returns CDR1 SGHNT and CDR2 YYREEE (reference sequence). The CDR3 reads CASSFSDRGAGNTIYF. The DNA for the CDR3 is TGTGCCAGCAGCTTCTCGGACAGGGGGGCTGGAAACACCATATATTTT. The full variable domain, completed using reference TRBV5-4 and TRBJ1-3, is ETGVTQSPTHLIKTRGQQVTLRCSSQSGHNTVSWYQQALGQGPQFIFQYYREEENGRGNFPPRFSGLQFPNYSSELNVNALELDDSALYLCASSFSDRGAGNTIYFGEGSWLTVV.

The CDR3 reads CASSLTSGSLGDTQYF. In nucleotides, the CDR3 is TGTGCCAGCAGCTTGACTAGCGGGTCGCTGGGAGATACGCAGTATTTT. This chain links TRBV5-4 with TRBJ2-3; 9 nucleotides match TRBD2. Per the germline V gene, CDR1 is SGHNT and CDR2 is YYREEE (reference sequence). With V trimmed by 1 base and J by 5 bases, 8 bases remained unmatched. The CDR3 is 16 amino acids.

As DNA, the CDR3 is TGTGCCAGCAGCTGGACAAGGAGCGGGACAGGGGGGAATGAGCAGTTCTTC. This gives the protein CASSWTRSGTGGNEQFF. This chain joins TRBV7-9 and TRBJ2-1, with 11 bases aligning to TRBD1. The junction had 12 bases not matched to a gene; V was cut back by 4 bases and J by 7 bases. Germline CDR1 SEHNR, CDR2 FQNEAQ (reference sequence). The CDR3 loop spans 17 amino acids.

The chain combines TRBV6-5 with TRBJ1-5; D remains unclear. Germline V gene lookup returns CDR1 MNHEY and CDR2 SVGAGI. The CDR3 runs 15 residues. V dropped 2 bases and J dropped 2 bases, with 10 bases sitting between them. The CDR3 DNA sequence: TGTGCCAGCAGTTACGTCTTGGGTGGCAATCAGCCCCAGCATTTT. It codes for CASSYVLGGNQPQHF.

The rearrangement joins TRBV28 to TRBJ1-1, with D hard to call. The CDR3 runs 14 residues. V was pared by 2 bases and J by 5 bases, with 12 bases between. Germline V gene data show CDR1 as MDHEN and CDR2 as SYDVKM. In DNA form, the CDR3 reads TGTGCCAGCAGTTTAATGATGGGTGGAACTGAAGCTTTCTTT. Amino acid sequence: CASSLMMGGTEAFF.

The J gene is TRBJ1-5, the V gene TRBV6-1, with no clear D. Germline lookup yields CDR1 MNHNS and CDR2 SASEGT. This CDR3 region has 15 residues. V lost 2 bases and J lost 0, with 8 bases in between. DNA of the CDR3: TGTGCCAGCAGTGAATACAGCAATAGCAATCAGCCCCAGCATTTT. This sequence encodes CASSEYSNSNQPQHF.